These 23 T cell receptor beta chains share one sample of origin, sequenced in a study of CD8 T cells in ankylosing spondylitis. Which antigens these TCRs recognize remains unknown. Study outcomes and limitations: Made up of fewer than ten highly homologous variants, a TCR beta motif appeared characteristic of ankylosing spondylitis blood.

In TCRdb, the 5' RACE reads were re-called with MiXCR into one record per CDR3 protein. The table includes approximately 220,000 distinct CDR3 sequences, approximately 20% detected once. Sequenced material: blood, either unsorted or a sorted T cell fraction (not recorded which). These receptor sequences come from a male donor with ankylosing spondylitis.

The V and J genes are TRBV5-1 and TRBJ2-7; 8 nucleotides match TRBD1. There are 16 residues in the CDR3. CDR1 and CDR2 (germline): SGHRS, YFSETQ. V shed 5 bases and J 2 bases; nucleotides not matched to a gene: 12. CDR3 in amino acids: CASSLAPSDRAYEQYF. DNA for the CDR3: TGCGCCAGCAGTCTGGCCCCCTCGGACAGGGCCTACGAGCAGTACTTC.

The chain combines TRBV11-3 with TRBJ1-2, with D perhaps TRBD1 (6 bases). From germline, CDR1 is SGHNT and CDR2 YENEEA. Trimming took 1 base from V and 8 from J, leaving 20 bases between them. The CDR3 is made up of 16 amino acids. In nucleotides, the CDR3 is TGTGCCAGCAGCTTAGTTTTGGACAGTGTCGTTTACGGCTACACCTTC. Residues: CASSLVLDSVVYGYTF. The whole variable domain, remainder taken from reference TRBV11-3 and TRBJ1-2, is EAGVVQSPRYKIIEKKQPVAFWCNPISGHNTLYWYLQNLGQGPELLIRYENEEAVDDSQLPKDRFSAERLKGVDSTLKIQPAELGDSAVYLCASSLVLDSVVYGYTFGSGTRLTVV.

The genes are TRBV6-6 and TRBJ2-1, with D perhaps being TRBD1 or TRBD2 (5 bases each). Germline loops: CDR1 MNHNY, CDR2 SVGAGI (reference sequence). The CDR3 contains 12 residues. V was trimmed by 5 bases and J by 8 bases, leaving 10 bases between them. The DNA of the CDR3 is TGTGCCAGCAGTCAACAGGAGGATGAGCAGTTCTTC. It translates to CASSQQEDEQFF.

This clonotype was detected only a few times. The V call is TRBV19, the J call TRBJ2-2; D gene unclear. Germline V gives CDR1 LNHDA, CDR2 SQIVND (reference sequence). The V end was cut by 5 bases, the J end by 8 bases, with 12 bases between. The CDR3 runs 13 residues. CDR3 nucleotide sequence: TGTGCCAGTAGTGAATCCTCGGTAGGGGAGCTGTTTTTT. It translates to CASSESSVGELFF. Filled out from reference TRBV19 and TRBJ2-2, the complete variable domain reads DGGITQSPKYLFRKEGQNVTLSCEQNLNHDAMYWYRQDPGQGLRLIYYSQIVNDFQKGDIAEGYSVSREKKESFPLTVTSAQKNPTAFYLCASSESSVGELFFGEGSRLTVL.

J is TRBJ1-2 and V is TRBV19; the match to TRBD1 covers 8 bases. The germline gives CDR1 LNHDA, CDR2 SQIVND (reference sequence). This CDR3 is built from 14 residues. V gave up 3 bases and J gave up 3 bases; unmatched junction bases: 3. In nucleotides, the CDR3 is TGTGCCAGTAGTATCTTGGACAGGGACTATGGCTACACCTTC. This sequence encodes CASSILDRDYGYTF.

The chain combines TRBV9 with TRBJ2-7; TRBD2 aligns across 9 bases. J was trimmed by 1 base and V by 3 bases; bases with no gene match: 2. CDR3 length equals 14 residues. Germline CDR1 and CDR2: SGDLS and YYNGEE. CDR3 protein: CASSASGTSYEQYF. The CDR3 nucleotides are TGTGCCAGCAGCGCTAGCGGGACGTCCTACGAGCAGTACTTC.

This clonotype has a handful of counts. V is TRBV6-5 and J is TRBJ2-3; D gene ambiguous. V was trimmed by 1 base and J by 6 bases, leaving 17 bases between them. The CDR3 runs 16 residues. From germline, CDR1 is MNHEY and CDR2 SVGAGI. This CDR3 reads CASSYFSGEPSDTQYF. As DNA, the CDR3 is TGTGCCAGCAGTTACTTTTCCGGAGAACCCTCCGATACGCAGTATTTT.

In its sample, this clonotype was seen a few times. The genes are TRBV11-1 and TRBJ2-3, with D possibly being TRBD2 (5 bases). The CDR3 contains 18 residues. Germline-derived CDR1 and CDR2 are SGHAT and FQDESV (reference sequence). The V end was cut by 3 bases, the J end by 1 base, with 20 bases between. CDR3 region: CASSLDPIWGVGTDTQYF. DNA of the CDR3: TGTGCCAGCAGCTTGGACCCCATTTGGGGAGTCGGCACAGATACGCAGTATTTT.

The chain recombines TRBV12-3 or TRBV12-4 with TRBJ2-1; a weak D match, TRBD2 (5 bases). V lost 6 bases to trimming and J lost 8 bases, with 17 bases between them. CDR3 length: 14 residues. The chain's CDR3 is CASRPVRELDEQFF. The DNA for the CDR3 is TGTGCCAGCAGACCTGTAAGGGAGTTAGATGAGCAGTTCTTC.

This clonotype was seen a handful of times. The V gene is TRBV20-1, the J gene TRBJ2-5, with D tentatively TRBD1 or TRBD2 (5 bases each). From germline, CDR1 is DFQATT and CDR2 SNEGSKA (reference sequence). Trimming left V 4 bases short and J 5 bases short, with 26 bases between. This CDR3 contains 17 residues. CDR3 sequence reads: CSAINPGLGVRDETQYF. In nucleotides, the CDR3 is TGCAGTGCTATTAACCCCGGATTGGGGGTCAGGGATGAGACCCAGTACTTC.

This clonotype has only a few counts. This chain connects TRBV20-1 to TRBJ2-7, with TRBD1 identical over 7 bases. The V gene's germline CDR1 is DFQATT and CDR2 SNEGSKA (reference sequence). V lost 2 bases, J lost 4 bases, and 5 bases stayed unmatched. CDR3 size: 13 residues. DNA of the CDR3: TGCAGTGCTAGATTCGACAGGGATTACGAGCAGTACTTC. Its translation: CSARFDRDYEQYF.

CDR3 residues: CASSLGVLRRAEDFEAFF. The CDR3 nucleotides read TGTGCCAGCAGCTTAGGAGTCCTCAGGAGGGCCGAAGACTTTGAAGCTTTCTTT. The chain has TRBV11-1 and TRBJ1-1, with D uncertain. CDR3 length equals 18 residues. Trimming took 1 base from V and 7 from J, leaving 25 bases between them. Germline-derived CDR1 and CDR2 are SGHAT and FQDESV (reference sequence).

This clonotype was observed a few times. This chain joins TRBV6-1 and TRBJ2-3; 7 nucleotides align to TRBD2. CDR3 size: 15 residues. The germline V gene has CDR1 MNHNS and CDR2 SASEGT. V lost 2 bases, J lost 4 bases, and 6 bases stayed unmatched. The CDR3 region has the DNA TGTGCCAGCAGTGAAAGCCCACTAGCGCCAGATACGCAGTATTTT. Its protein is CASSESPLAPDTQYF.

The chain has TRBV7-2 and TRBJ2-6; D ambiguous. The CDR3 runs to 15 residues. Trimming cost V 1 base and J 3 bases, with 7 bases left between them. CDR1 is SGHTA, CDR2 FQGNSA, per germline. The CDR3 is CASSLVGLGANVLTF. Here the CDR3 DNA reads TGTGCCAGCAGCTTAGTAGGGCTTGGGGCCAACGTCCTGACTTTC.

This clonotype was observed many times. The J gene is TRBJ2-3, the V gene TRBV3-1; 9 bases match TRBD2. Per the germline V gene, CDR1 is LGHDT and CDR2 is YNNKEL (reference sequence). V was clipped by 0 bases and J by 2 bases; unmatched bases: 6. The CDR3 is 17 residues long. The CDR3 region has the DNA TGTGCCAGCAGCCAAGATGTAGCGGGGGTTTACACAGATACGCAGTATTTT. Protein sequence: CASSQDVAGVYTDTQYF.

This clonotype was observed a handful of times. As DNA, the CDR3 is TGTGCCAGCACCTCGACAGGAAAAAACACTGAAGCTTTCTTT. This translates into CASTSTGKNTEAFF. The chain links TRBV12-3 or TRBV12-4 to TRBJ1-1, with TRBD1 as a possible D gene (6 bases). CDR3 length: 14 amino acids. V dropped 7 bases and J dropped 2 bases, with 14 bases sitting between them.

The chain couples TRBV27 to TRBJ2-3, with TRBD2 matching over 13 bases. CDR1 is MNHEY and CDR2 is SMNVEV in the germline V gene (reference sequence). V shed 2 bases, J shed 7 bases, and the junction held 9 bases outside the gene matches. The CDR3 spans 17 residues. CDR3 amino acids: CASSLDKGGLAGHTQYF. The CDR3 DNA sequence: TGTGCCAGCAGTTTAGACAAGGGGGGACTAGCGGGACATACGCAGTATTTT.

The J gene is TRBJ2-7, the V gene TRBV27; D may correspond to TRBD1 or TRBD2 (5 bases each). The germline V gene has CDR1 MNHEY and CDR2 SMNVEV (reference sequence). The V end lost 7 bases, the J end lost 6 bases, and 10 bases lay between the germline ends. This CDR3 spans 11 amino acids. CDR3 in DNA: TGTGCCAGCAATAGGGACCCCGAGCAGTACTTC. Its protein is CASNRDPEQYF.

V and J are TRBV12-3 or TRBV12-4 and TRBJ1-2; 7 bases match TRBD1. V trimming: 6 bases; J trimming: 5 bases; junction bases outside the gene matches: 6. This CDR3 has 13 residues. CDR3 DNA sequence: TGTGCCAGCAGCCTGGGACAGTCTTATGGCTACACCTTC. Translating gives CASSLGQSYGYTF.

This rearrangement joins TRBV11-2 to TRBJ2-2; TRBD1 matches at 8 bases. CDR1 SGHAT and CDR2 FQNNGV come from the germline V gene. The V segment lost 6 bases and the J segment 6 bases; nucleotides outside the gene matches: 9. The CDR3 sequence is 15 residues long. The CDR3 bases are TGTGCCAGCAGTTCACAGGGGGTAATAGCCGGGGAGCTGTTTTTT. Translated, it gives CASSSQGVIAGELFF.

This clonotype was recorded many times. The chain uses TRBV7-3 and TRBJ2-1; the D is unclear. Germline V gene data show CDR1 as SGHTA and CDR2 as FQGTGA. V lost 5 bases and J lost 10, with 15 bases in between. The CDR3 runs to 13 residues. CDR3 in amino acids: CASSTLGPSEQFF. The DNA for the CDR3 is TGTGCCAGCAGCACCCTCGGGCCGAGCGAGCAGTTCTTC.

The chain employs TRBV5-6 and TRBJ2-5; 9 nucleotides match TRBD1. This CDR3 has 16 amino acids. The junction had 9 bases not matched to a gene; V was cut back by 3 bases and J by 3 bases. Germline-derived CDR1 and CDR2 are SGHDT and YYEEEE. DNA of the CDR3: TGTGCCAGCAGCTGGGACAGGGCGAAATCCAAAGAGACCCAGTACTTC. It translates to CASSWDRAKSKETQYF.

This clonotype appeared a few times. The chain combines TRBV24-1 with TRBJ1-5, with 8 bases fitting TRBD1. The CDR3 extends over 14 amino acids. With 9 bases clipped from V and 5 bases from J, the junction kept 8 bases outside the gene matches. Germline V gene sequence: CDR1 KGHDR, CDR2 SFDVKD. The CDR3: CATLRQGIHQPQHF. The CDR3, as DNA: TGTGCCACCTTAAGACAGGGGATACATCAGCCCCAGCATTTT.